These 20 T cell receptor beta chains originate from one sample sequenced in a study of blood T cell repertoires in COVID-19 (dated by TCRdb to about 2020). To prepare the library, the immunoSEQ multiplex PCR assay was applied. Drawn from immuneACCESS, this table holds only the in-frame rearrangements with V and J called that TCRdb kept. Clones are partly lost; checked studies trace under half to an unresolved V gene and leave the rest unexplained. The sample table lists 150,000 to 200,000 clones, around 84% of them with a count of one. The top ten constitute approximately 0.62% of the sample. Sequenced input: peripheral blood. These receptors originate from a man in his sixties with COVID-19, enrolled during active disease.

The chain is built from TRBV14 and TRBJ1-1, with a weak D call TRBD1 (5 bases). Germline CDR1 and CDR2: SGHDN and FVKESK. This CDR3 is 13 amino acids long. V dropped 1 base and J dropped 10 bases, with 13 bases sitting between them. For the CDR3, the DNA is TGTGCCAGCAGCCAAGTTATCTCCGGGGGAGCTTTCTTT. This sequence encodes CASSQVISGGAFF.

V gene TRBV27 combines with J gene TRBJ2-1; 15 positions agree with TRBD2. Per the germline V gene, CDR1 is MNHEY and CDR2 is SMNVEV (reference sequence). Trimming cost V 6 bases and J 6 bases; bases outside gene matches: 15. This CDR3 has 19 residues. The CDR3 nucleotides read TGTGCCAGCAGGGCACCGGGACTAGCGGGAGGCCGCGCTTCCAATGAGCAGTTCTTC. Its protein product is CASRAPGLAGGRASNEQFF.

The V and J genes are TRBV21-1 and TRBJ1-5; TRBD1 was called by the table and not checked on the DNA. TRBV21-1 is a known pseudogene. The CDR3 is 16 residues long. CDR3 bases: TGTGCCAGCAGCAAACCCGGCGGACATAGCAATCAGCCCCAGCATTTT. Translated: CASSKPGGHSNQPQHF.

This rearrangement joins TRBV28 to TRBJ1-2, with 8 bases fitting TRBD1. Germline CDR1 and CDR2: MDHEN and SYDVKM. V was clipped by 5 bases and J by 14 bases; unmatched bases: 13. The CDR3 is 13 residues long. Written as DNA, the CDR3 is TGTGCCAGCAGTCCCCCTGTAAGCGGACAGGGAACCTTC. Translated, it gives CASSPPVSGQGTF.

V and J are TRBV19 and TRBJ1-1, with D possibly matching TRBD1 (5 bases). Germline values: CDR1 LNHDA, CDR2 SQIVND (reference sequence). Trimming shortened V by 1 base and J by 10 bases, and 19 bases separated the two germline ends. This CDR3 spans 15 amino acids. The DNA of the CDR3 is TGTGCCAGTAGTATAGGGCCAGGGTCAACGATAGGAGCTTTCTTT. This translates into CASSIGPGSTIGAFF. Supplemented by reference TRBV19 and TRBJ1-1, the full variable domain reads DGGITQSPKYLFRKEGQNVTLSCEQNLNHDAMYWYRQDPGQGLRLIYYSQIVNDFQKGDIAEGYSVSREKKESFPLTVTSAQKNPTAFYLCASSIGPGSTIGAFFGQGTRLTVV.

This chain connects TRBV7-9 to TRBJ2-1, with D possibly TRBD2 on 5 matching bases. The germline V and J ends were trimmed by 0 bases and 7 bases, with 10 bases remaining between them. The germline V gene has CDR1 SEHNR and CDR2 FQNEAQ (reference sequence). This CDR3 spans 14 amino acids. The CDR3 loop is CASSLARTQNEQFF. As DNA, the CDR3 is TGTGCCAGCAGCTTAGCGCGGACTCAGAATGAGCAGTTCTTC.

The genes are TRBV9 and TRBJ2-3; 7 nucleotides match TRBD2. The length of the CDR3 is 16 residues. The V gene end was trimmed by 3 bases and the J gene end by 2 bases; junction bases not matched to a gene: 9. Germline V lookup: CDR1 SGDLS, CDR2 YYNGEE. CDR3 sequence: CASSAHPLADTDTQYF. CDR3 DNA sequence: TGTGCCAGCAGCGCCCACCCCCTAGCGGACACAGATACGCAGTATTTT.

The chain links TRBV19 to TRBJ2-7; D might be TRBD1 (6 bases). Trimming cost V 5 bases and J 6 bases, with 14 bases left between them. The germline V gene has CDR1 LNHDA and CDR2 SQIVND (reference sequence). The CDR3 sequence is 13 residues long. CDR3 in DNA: TGTGCCAGTAGTTCTCGGACAGAACCCGAGCAGTACTTC. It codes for CASSSRTEPEQYF.

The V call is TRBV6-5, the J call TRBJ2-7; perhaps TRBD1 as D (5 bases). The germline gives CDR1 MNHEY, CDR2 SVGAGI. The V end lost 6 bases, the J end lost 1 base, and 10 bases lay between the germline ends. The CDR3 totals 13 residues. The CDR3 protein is CASRSGMSYEQYF. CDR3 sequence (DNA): TGTGCCAGCAGATCAGGGATGTCCTACGAGCAGTACTTC.

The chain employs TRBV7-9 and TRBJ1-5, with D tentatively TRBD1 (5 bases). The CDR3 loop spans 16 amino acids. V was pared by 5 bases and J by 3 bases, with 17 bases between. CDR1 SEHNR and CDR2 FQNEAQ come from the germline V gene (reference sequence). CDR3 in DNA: TGTGCCAGCAGCGCCGGGACCGCGGGGCCCAATCAGCCCCAGCATTTT. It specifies CASSAGTAGPNQPQHF.

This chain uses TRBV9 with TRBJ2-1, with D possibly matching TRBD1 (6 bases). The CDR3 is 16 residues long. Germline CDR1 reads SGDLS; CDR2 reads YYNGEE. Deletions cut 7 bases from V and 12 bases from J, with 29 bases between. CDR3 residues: CASQVDRTYTPGWQFF. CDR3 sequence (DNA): TGTGCCAGCCAGGTTGACAGGACCTACACTCCCGGTTGGCAGTTCTTC.

The chain's CDR3 is CASSLTLAVSSYEQYF. The CDR3, as DNA: TGTGCCAGCAGCTTAACACTAGCCGTAAGCTCCTACGAGCAGTACTTC. The chain employs TRBV7-2 and TRBJ2-7; D perhaps matches TRBD2 (6 bases). The CDR3 is 16 amino acids. CDR1 and CDR2 from the germline V gene are SGHTA and FQGNSA. The V gene lost 2 bases and the J gene lost 0 bases, with 14 bases spanning the gap. The full variable domain, completed using reference TRBV7-2 and TRBJ2-7, is GAGVSQSPSNKVTEKGKDVELRCDPISGHTALYWYRQSLGQGLEFLIYFQGNSAPDKSGLPSDRFSAERTGGSVSTLTIQRTQQEDSAVYLCASSLTLAVSSYEQYFGPGTRLTVT.

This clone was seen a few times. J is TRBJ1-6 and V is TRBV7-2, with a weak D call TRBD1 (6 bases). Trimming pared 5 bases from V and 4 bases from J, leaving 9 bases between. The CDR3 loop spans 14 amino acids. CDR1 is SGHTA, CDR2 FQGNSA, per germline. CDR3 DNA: TGTGCCAGCAGCCTACAGGGTTATAATTCACCCCTCCACTTT. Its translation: CASSLQGYNSPLHF.

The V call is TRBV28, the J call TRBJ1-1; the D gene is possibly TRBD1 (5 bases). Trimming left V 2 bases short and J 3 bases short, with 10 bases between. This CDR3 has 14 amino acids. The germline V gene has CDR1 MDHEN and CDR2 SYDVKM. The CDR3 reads CASSLGGSDTEAFF. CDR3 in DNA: TGTGCCAGCAGTTTAGGGGGGTCGGACACTGAAGCTTTCTTT.

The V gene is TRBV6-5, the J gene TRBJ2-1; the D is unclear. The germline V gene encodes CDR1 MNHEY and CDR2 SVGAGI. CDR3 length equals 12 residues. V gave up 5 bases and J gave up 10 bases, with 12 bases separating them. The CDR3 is CASSLLSREQFF. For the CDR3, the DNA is TGTGCCAGCAGTCTCCTAAGCCGCGAGCAGTTCTTC.

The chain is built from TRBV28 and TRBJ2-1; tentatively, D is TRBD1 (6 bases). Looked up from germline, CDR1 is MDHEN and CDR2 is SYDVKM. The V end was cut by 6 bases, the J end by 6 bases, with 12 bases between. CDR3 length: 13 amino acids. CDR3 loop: CASRVRGRNEQFF. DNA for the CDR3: TGTGCCAGCAGGGTCAGGGGTCGCAATGAGCAGTTCTTC.

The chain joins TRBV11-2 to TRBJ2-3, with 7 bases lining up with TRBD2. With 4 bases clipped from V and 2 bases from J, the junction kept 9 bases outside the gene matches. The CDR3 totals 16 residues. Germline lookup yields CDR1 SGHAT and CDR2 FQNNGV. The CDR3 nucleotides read TGTGCCAGCAGCTCGCAAAGGGGAGGGACCACAGATACGCAGTATTTT. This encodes CASSSQRGGTTDTQYF.

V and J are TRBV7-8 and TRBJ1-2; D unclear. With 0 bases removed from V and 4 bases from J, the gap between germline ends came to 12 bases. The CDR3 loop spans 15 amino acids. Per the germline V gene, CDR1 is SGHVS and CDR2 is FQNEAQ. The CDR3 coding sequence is TGTGCCAGCAGCTTAGCGGCCCCCGGCGGCTATGGCTACACCTTC. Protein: CASSLAAPGGYGYTF.

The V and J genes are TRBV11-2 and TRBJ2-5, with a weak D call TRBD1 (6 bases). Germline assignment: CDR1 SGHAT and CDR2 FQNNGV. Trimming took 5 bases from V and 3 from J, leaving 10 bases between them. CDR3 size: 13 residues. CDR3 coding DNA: TGTGCCAGCAGCCGAGACAGGAAAGAGACCCAGTACTTC. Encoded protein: CASSRDRKETQYF.

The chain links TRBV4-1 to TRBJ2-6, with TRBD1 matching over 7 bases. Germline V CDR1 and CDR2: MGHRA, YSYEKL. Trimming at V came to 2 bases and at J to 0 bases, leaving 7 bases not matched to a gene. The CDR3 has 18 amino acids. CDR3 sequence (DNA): TGCGCCAGCAGCCAAACCGGGACAGCAAGCTCTGGGGCCAACGTCCTGACTTTC. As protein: CASSQTGTASSGANVLTF.